The clone carrying this T cell receptor beta chain showed up just once. The antigen is undetermined. The sample comes from a study of a mutant IDH1 vaccine in newly diagnosed glioma. Study in general: Vaccination began 4-6 weeks post radiotherapy alone, or with temozolomide cycles. Beforehand, treatment had been radiotherapy, temozolomide, or both; the majority received both. Study-level findings and limits: Altogether, 80% to 95% of patients exhibited vaccine-induced immune responses. Shifts in the top peripheral T cell clonotypes seemed unrelated to pseudoprogression.

Time point reported: week 5, during vaccination. The vaccine gave 300 ug of a 20-mer mutant IDH1 peptide subcutaneously per dose. The CDR3 loop spans 15 amino acids. CDR1 and CDR2 from the germline V gene are MNHEY and SVGAGI. J gave up 0 bases and V 6 bases, and 5 bases lay outside the gene matches. Here immunoSEQ multiplex PCR was the method, and the copy in TCRdb shows in-frame clones only, minus some. This table has tens of thousands of clones, 82% appearing once. V gene TRBV6-5 combines with J gene TRBJ1-1; 9 bases map to TRBD1. The sequence was collected from a woman younger than 35 with glioma. Some clones in this sample may be carry-over from other donors' samples. The sequences come from PBMCs, collected from a glioma patient whose treatment included an IDH1 peptide vaccine. The CDR3 nucleotides read TGTGCCAGCAGATACGGGGACAGGGTGAACACTGAAGCTTTCTTT. Translated, it gives CASRYGDRVNTEAFF.